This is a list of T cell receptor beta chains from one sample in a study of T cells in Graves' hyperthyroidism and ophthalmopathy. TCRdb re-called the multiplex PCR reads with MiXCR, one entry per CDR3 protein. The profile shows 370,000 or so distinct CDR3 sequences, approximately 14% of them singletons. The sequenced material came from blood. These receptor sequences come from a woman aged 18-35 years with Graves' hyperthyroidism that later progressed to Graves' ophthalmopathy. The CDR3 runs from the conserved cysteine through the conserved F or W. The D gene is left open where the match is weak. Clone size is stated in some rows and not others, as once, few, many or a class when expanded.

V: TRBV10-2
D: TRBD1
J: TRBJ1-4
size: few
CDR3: CASSVGTGGEKLFF
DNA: TGCGCCAGCAGCGTCGGGACAGGGGGCGAAAAACTGTTTTTT

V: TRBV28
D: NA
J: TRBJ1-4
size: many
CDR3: CASSLLGTGVNEKLFF
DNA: TGTGCCAGCAGTTTATTGGGCACGGGGGTTAATGAAAAACTGTTTTTT

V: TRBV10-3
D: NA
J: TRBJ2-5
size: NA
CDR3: CAISESSGAAQETQYF
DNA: TGTGCCATCAGTGAGTCGAGCGGAGCGGCTCAAGAGACCCAGTACTTC

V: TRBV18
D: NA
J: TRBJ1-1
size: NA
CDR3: CASSPQGPVNTEAFF
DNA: TGTGCCAGCTCACCACAGGGGCCCGTGAACACTGAAGCTTTCTTT

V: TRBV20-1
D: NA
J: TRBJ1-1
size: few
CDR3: CSAREGYHTEAFF
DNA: TGCAGTGCTAGAGAGGGGTATCACACTGAAGCTTTCTTT

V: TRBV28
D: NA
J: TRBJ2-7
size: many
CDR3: CASTEAGIFYEQYF
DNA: TGTGCCAGCACTGAGGCAGGGATATTCTACGAGCAGTACTTC

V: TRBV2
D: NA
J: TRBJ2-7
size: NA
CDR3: CASSLRRRGSHEQYF
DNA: TGTGCCAGTAGTTTGCGACGCCGCGGGTCCCACGAGCAGTACTTC

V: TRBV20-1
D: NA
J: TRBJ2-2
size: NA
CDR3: CSARDGPGELFF
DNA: TGCAGTGCTAGAGATGGGCCCGGGGAGCTGTTTTTT

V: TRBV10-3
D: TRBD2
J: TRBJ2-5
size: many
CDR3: CAISPLAGGLQETQYF
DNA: TGTGCCATCAGCCCACTAGCGGGAGGTCTCCAAGAGACCCAGTACTTC

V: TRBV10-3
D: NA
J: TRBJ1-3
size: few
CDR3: CAISDLKVSGNTIYF
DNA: TGTGCCATCAGTGACCTCAAGGTGTCTGGAAACACCATATATTTT

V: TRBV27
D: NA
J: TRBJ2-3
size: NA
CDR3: CASSLRGLVSTDTQYF
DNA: TGTGCCAGCAGTTTACGGGGCCTGGTTAGCACAGATACGCAGTATTTT

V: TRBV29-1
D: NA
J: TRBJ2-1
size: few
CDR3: CSVIDRAPGATYNEQFF
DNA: TGCAGCGTCATCGACAGGGCCCCGGGAGCGACCTACAATGAGCAGTTCTTC

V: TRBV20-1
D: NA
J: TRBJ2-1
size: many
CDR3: CSARRHPNEQFF
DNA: TGCAGTGCTAGGCGGCACCCCAATGAGCAGTTCTTC

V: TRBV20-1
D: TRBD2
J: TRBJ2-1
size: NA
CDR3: CSARGTSGSISYNEQFF
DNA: TGCAGTGCTAGAGGGACTAGCGGGAGTATCTCCTACAATGAGCAGTTCTTC